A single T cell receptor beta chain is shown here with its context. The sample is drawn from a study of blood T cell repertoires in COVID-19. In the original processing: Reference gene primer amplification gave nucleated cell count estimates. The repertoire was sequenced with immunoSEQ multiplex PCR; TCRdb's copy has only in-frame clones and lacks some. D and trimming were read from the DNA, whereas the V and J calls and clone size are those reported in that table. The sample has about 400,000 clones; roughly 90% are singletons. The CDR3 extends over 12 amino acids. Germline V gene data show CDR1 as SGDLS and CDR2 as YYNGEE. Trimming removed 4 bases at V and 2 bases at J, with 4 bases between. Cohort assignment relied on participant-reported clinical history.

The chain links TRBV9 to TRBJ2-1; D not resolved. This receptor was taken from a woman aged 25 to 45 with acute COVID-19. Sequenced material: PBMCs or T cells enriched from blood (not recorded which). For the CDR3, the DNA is TGTGCCAGCAGCCCCACCTACAATGAGCAGTTCTTC. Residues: CASSPTYNEQFF.